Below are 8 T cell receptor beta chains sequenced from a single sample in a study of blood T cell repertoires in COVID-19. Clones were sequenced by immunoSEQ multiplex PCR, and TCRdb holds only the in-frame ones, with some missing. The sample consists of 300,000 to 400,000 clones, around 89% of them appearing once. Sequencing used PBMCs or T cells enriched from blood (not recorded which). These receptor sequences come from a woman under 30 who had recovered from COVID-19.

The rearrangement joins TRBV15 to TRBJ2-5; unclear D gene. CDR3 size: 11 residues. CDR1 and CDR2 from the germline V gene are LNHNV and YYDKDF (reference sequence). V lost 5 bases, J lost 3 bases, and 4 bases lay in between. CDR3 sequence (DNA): TGTGCCACCAGCCGCGAAGAGACCCAGTACTTC. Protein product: CATSREETQYF.

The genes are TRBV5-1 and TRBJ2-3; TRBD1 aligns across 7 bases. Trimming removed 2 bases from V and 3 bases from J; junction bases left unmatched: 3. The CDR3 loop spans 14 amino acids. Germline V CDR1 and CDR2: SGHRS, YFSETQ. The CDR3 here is CASSLGQETDTQYF. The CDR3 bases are TGCGCCAGCAGCTTAGGACAGGAAACAGATACGCAGTATTTT.

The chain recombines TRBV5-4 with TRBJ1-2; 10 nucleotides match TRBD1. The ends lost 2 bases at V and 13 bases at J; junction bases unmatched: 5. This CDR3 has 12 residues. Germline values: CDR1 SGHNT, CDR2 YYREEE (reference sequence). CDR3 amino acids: CASSFGTGDLTF. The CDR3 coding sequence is TGTGCCAGCAGCTTCGGGACAGGGGACCTCACCTTC.

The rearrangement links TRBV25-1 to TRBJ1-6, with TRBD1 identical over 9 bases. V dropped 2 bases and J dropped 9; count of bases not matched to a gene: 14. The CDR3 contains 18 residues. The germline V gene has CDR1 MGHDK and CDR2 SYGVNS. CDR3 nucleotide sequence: TGTGCCAGCAGTGAACAACAGGGGGCGAGGTTATTGGGTTCACCCCTCCACTTT. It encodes CASSEQQGARLLGSPLHF.

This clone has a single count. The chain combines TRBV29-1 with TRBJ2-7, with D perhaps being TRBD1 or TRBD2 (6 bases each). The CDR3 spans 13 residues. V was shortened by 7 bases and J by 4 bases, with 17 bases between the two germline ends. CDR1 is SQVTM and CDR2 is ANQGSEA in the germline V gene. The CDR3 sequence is CSAEGGTAYEQYF. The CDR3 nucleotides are TGCAGCGCTGAGGGGGGTACGGCGTACGAGCAGTACTTC.

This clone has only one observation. This chain's CDR3 is CASRPGFSNQPQHF. The CDR3 nucleotides read TGTGCCAGCAGACCGGGATTCAGCAATCAGCCCCAGCATTTT. J is TRBJ1-5 and V is TRBV6-5, with no clear D. The CDR3 runs 14 residues. Germline V lookup: CDR1 MNHEY, CDR2 SVGAGI. V was cut by 6 bases and J by 1 base, with 10 bases left in between.

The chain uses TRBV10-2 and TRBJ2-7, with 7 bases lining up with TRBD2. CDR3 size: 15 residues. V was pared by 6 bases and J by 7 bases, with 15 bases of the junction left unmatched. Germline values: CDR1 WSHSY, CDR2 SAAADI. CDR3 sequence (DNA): TGCGCCAGCAGGGCCTGGGAGCGGGGAAGGGAAGAGCAGTACTTC. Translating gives CASRAWERGREEQYF.

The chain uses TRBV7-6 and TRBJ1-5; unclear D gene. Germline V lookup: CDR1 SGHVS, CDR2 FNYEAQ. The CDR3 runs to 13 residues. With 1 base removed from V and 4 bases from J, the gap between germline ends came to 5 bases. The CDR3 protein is CASSLGENQPQHF. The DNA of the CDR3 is TGTGCCAGCAGCTTAGGGGAGAATCAGCCCCAGCATTTT. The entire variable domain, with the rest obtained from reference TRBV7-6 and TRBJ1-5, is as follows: GAGVSQSPRYKVTKRGQDVALRCDPISGHVSLYWYRQALGQGPEFLTYFNYEAQQDKSGLPNDRFSAERPEGSISTLTIQRTEQRDSAMYRCASSLGENQPQHFGDGTRLSIL.